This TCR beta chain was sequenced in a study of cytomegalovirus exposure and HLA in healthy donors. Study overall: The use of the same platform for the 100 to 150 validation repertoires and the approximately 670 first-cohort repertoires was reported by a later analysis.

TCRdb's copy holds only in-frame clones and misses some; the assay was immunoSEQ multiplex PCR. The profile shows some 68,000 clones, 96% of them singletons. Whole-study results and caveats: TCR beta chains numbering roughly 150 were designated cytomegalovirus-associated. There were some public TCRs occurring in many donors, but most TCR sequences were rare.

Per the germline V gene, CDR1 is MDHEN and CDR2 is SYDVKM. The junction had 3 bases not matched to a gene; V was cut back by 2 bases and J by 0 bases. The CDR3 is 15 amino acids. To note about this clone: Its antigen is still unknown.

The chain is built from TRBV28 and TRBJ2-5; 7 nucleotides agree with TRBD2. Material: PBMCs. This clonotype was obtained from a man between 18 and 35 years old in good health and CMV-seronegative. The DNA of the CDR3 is TGTGCCAGCAGTTTACCTAGCGGAGACCAAGAGACCCAGTACTTC. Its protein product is CASSLPSGDQETQYF.